The 25 T cell receptor beta chains presented below share a single source sample, sequenced in a study of cytomegalovirus exposure and HLA in healthy donors. PCR involved 60 Vbeta and 13 Jbeta primers. Repertoires were generated with immunoSEQ multiplex PCR, while TCRdb's copy carries only in-frame clones and drops some. The table has roughly 100,000 clones, about 83% seen once. The sequencing input was PBMCs. These receptors originate from a young man in good health and CMV-seronegative.

The V call is TRBV9, the J call TRBJ2-1; 11 nucleotides line up with TRBD2. Unmatched junction bases numbered 13, after V lost 4 bases and J lost 7 bases. Germline V gene lookup returns CDR1 SGDLS and CDR2 YYNGEE. The CDR3 has 17 residues. The DNA of the CDR3 is TGTGCCAGCAGCAAGACAGGGACTAGCGGAGGGAAAAATGAGCAGTTCTTC. It specifies CASSKTGTSGGKNEQFF.

The genes are TRBV7-2 and TRBJ2-7; 8 bases agree with TRBD2. The CDR3 length is 14 residues. J lost 4 bases, V lost 7 bases, and 9 bases had no gene match. CDR1 and CDR2 from the germline V gene are SGHTA and FQGNSA. This CDR3 is CASTAGTSVYEQYF. As DNA, the CDR3 is TGTGCCAGCACCGCCGGGACTAGTGTGTACGAGCAGTACTTC.

This clone has only one observation. The rearrangement uses TRBV12-5 and TRBJ2-2; 15 positions agree with TRBD2. Per germline, CDR1 LGHNT and CDR2 FRNRAP. J lost 5 bases, V lost 5 bases, and 9 bases had no gene match. The CDR3 is made up of 18 amino acids. CDR3 sequence: CASGRFGTSGGRTGELFF. DNA of the CDR3: TGTGCTAGTGGTCGGTTCGGGACTAGCGGGGGGCGGACCGGGGAGCTGTTTTTT.

This clone was detected only once. V and J are TRBV5-1 and TRBJ2-7; weak D call: TRBD1 (6 bases). CDR1 SGHRS and CDR2 YFSETQ come from the germline V gene. Trimming removed 4 bases from V and 2 bases from J, with 13 bases in between. This CDR3 spans 14 amino acids. The CDR3 protein is CASSPGVTTYEQYF. The DNA for the CDR3 is TGCGCCAGCAGCCCAGGGGTCACGACCTACGAGCAGTACTTC. The variable domain in full, completed from reference TRBV5-1 and TRBJ2-7, reads KAGVTQTPRYLIKTRGQQVTLSCSPISGHRSVSWYQQTPGQGLQFLFEYFSETQRNKGNFPGRFSGRQFSNSRSEMNVSTLELGDSALYLCASSPGVTTYEQYFGPGTRLTVT.

The V and J genes are TRBV5-4 and TRBJ2-5; TRBD2 matches 12 bases. V was clipped by 4 bases and J by 1 base; unmatched bases: 8. This CDR3 is 17 amino acids long. Germline CDR1 is SGHNT and CDR2 is YYREEE (reference sequence). CDR3 bases: TGTGCCAGCAGCCTGCCCGGACTAGCGGGGATCCAAGAGACCCAGTACTTC. Translated, it gives CASSLPGLAGIQETQYF.

The J gene is TRBJ2-3, the V gene TRBV6-5; 9 positions match TRBD1. The CDR3 has 15 residues. The trim removed 6 bases at V and 1 base at J, leaving 5 bases unmatched. Per germline, CDR1 MNHEY and CDR2 SVGAGI. CDR3 protein: CASSDRDRGTDTQYF. The CDR3, as DNA: TGTGCCAGCAGCGACCGGGACAGGGGCACAGATACGCAGTATTTT.

This chain uses TRBV27 with TRBJ1-1; D remains ambiguous. The CDR3 has 13 amino acids. The germline V and J ends were trimmed by 1 base and 6 bases, with 9 bases remaining between them. Per germline, CDR1 MNHEY and CDR2 SMNVEV (reference sequence). CDR3: CASSLLEGSEAFF. The DNA for the CDR3 is TGTGCCAGCAGTTTATTGGAGGGTTCTGAAGCTTTCTTT.

The chain has TRBV4-3 and TRBJ2-1, with TRBD1 matching 7 bases. The CDR3 loop spans 13 amino acids. Germline loops: CDR1 LGHNA, CDR2 YSLEER. V lost 1 base and J lost 7; bases outside the gene matches: 1. CDR3 sequence: CASSQGRGNEQFF. DNA for the CDR3: TGCGCCAGCAGCCAAGGCAGGGGGAATGAGCAGTTCTTC.

The chain couples TRBV6-5 to TRBJ1-3; 7 bases are shared with TRBD1. Germline lookup yields CDR1 MNHEY and CDR2 SVGAGI. V shed 2 bases, J shed 3 bases, and the junction held 7 bases outside the gene matches. The CDR3 has 16 residues. The CDR3 loop is CASSYGTPGGGNTIYF. CDR3 DNA sequence: TGTGCCAGCAGTTACGGAACCCCAGGGGGTGGAAACACCATATATTTT.

Turning to this clone: Other DNA sequences of this sample code for an identical CDR3. This sequence joins TRBV6-1 and TRBJ1-5; 8 bases match TRBD1. Germline CDR1 reads MNHNS; CDR2 reads SASEGT. The CDR3 consists of 18 residues. With 3 bases clipped from V and 0 bases from J, the junction kept 10 bases outside the gene matches. CDR3 sequence reads: CASSESGDRILSNQPQHF. CDR3 sequence (DNA): TGTGCCAGCAGTGAGTCAGGGGACAGGATCCTTAGCAATCAGCCCCAGCATTTT.

J is TRBJ1-5 and V is TRBV19, with D maybe TRBD1 (5 bases). Germline-derived CDR1 and CDR2 are LNHDA and SQIVND (reference sequence). The CDR3 is 14 residues long. V lost 5 bases, J lost 3 bases, and 11 bases lay in between. CDR3 amino acids: CASSWAGINQPQHF. CDR3 bases: TGTGCCAGTAGTTGGGCAGGGATCAATCAGCCCCAGCATTTT.

V usage is TRBV27 and J usage is TRBJ2-2; 7 bases line up with TRBD1. The junction had 4 bases not matched to a gene; V was cut back by 2 bases and J by 4 bases. CDR1 is MNHEY, CDR2 SMNVEV, per germline (reference sequence). CDR3 length: 15 residues. In nucleotides, the CDR3 is TGTGCCAGCAGTTTAAGGGACAGCGGCACCGGGGAGCTGTTTTTT. Translating it yields CASSLRDSGTGELFF.

The CDR3, as DNA: TGTGCCACCTACTCGGAACAGGTCGAGCAGTACTTC. Protein: CATYSEQVEQYF. The rearrangement uses TRBV2 and TRBJ2-7, with D perhaps matching TRBD1 (5 bases). The CDR3 totals 12 residues. CDR1 and CDR2 from the germline V gene are SNHLY and FYNNEI. V was cut by 10 bases and J by 6 bases, with 16 bases left in between.

This clone showed up just once. The genes are TRBV11-2 and TRBJ2-1; possible D gene TRBD2, 6 bases. Trimming removed 8 bases from V and 4 bases from J, with 21 bases in between. This CDR3 comprises 16 residues. The germline CDR1 and CDR2 sequences are SGHAT and FQNNGV. CDR3 in amino acids: CASGPYGGGGYNEQFF. CDR3 bases: TGTGCCAGCGGCCCTTACGGCGGTGGAGGGTACAATGAGCAGTTCTTC.

The CDR3 sequence is CASSQGVDSRYEQYF. The DNA for the CDR3 is TGCGCCAGCAGCCAAGGCGTGGACAGTCGATACGAGCAGTACTTC. The rearrangement uses TRBV4-3 and TRBJ2-7; D is perhaps TRBD1 (6 bases). The germline CDR1 and CDR2 sequences are LGHNA and YSLEER. Trimming pared 1 base from V and 4 bases from J, leaving 14 bases between. CDR3 size: 15 residues.

The chain joins TRBV7-2 to TRBJ2-7; 10 positions agree with TRBD2. The germline gives CDR1 SGHTA, CDR2 FQGNSA. With 1 base clipped from V and 5 bases from J, the junction kept 8 bases outside the gene matches. This CDR3 spans 16 amino acids. CDR3 protein: CASSLVASGSLNEQYF. As DNA, the CDR3 is TGTGCCAGCAGCTTAGTGGCTAGCGGGAGTCTCAACGAGCAGTACTTC.

This chain links TRBV27 with TRBJ1-2, with 7 bases identical to TRBD1. CDR3 length: 16 amino acids. The V segment lost 5 bases and the J segment 4 bases; nucleotides outside the gene matches: 13. Germline lookup yields CDR1 MNHEY and CDR2 SMNVEV (reference sequence). This CDR3 is CASSPSAGQTFYGYTF. The CDR3 DNA follows: TGTGCCAGCAGTCCCTCTGCGGGACAGACCTTCTATGGCTACACCTTC.

This chain connects TRBV7-3 to TRBJ2-3; 8 bases are shared with TRBD2. This CDR3 contains 17 residues. The junction had 10 bases not matched to a gene; V was cut back by 5 bases and J by 0 bases. Germline lookup yields CDR1 SGHTA and CDR2 FQGTGA. The CDR3: CASSITSASGSTDTQYF. CDR3 DNA: TGTGCCAGCAGCATCACGTCGGCTAGCGGGAGCACAGATACGCAGTATTTT.

This sequence joins TRBV6-5 and TRBJ1-5, with 9 bases matching TRBD1. The CDR3 length is 14 residues. V was pared by 6 bases and J by 8 bases, with 8 bases of the junction left unmatched. Germline V gene lookup returns CDR1 MNHEY and CDR2 SVGAGI. DNA of the CDR3: TGTGCCAGCAGGGCGGGACAGGGCCTCGAGCCCCAGCATTTT. It is translated as CASRAGQGLEPQHF.

The V call is TRBV4-1, the J call TRBJ1-4; perhaps TRBD1 as D (6 bases). This CDR3 is 16 amino acids long. In germline, CDR1 is MGHRA, CDR2 YSYEKL. V lost 0 bases to trimming and J lost 8 bases, with 16 bases between them. The CDR3 DNA reads as TGCGCCAGCAGCCAAGATGGGGCAGGGGCGGTGGAAAAACTGTTTTTT. Translated: CASSQDGAGAVEKLFF.

This clone was counted only a few times. The rearrangement links TRBV6-5 to TRBJ2-1, with a possible D match to TRBD2 (5 bases). Trimming cost V 0 bases and J 4 bases, with 13 bases left between them. Germline V CDR1 and CDR2: MNHEY, SVGAGI. The CDR3 has 16 amino acids. CDR3: CASSYSMSGVYNEQFF. As DNA, the CDR3 is TGTGCCAGCAGTTACTCGATGAGCGGAGTTTACAATGAGCAGTTCTTC.

V gene TRBV7-8 combines with J gene TRBJ2-3; TRBD1 is a possible D gene (6 bases). The length of the CDR3 is 16 residues. V was pared by 4 bases and J by 1 base, with 15 bases between. The V gene's germline CDR1 is SGHVS and CDR2 FQNEAQ. CDR3: CASSSAGVGGTDTQYF. The CDR3 nucleotides read TGTGCCAGCAGCTCCGCAGGGGTCGGTGGCACAGATACGCAGTATTTT.

The CDR3 nucleotides read TGTGCCATTTCCGGGACAGTGAGGCACGAGCAGTACTTC. Protein: CAISGTVRHEQYF. This chain uses TRBV19 with TRBJ2-7, with 7 bases identical to TRBD1. CDR1 LNHDA and CDR2 SQIVND come from the germline V gene (reference sequence). V shed 10 bases and J 5 bases; nucleotides not matched to a gene: 11. The CDR3 has 13 amino acids.

DNA of the CDR3: TGCGCCAGCAGCGTTCCGGGACAGGGGGCTCTCGAGCAGTACTTC. Residues: CASSVPGQGALEQYF. This rearrangement joins TRBV5-1 to TRBJ2-7; 12 bases map to TRBD1. CDR1 and CDR2 from the germline V gene are SGHRS and YFSETQ. The V segment lost 4 bases and the J segment 6 bases; nucleotides outside the gene matches: 8. The length of the CDR3 is 15 residues.

In nucleotides, the CDR3 is TGTGCCAGCAGCCAAGACGGGTTTTCTCAGCCCCAGCATTTT. The encoded protein is CASSQDGFSQPQHF. The chain has TRBV5-4 and TRBJ1-5; D remains unclear. This CDR3 is 14 amino acids long. V was clipped by 4 bases and J by 6 bases, with 14 bases between them. Germline values: CDR1 SGHNT, CDR2 YYREEE (reference sequence). Complete variable domain (other parts from reference TRBV5-4 and TRBJ1-5): ETGVTQSPTHLIKTRGQQVTLRCSSQSGHNTVSWYQQALGQGPQFIFQYYREEENGRGNFPPRFSGLQFPNYSSELNVNALELDDSALYLCASSQDGFSQPQHFGDGTRLSIL.